A selection of T cell receptor beta chains follows, all from one sample in a study of shared clonotypes between healthy human individuals. TCRdb's table, derived via immunoSEQ multiplex PCR, lists solely in-frame clones and lacks some. This sample has 2 million to 3 million clones, with 80% to 95% found just once. Sequenced sample: naive CD4+ T cells from PBMCs. These TCRs come from a man between 18 and 35 years old in good health. Some clones in this sample may be carry-over from other donors' samples. Each CDR3 is given with its conserved first and last residue. D genes are given only for firm matches. Clone sizes are given selectively: once, few, many, or a class where the clone is expanded.

v_gene: TRBV11-2
d_gene: NA
j_gene: TRBJ2-3
abundance: NA
CDR3nt: TGTGCCAGCAGCTTAGATCTCGGCCTCACAGATACGCAGTATTTT
CDR3aa: CASSLDLGLTDTQYF

v_gene: TRBV14
d_gene: NA
j_gene: TRBJ2-7
abundance: once
CDR3nt: TGTGCCAGCAGCCAAGTTAGGGGCTCGGGAGAGCAGTACTTC
CDR3aa: CASSQVRGSGEQYF

v_gene: TRBV28
d_gene: NA
j_gene: TRBJ1-5
abundance: once
CDR3nt: TGTGCCAGCAGTCTGGTGCAAGCCAATCAGCCCCAGCATTTT
CDR3aa: CASSLVQANQPQHF

v_gene: TRBV28
d_gene: NA
j_gene: TRBJ1-1
abundance: NA
CDR3nt: TGTGCCAGCAGTTTTCGACAGCTAAGAAGGAACACTGAAGCTTTCTTT
CDR3aa: CASSFRQLRRNTEAFF

v_gene: TRBV10-1
d_gene: TRBD1
j_gene: TRBJ1-1
abundance: NA
CDR3nt: TGCGCCACCTCCCAGGGGGGGATGAACACTGAAGCTTTCTTT
CDR3aa: CATSQGGMNTEAFF

v_gene: TRBV4-1
d_gene: NA
j_gene: TRBJ2-7
abundance: NA
CDR3nt: TGCGCCAGCAGCCAAGAGGAGGGGTACGAGCAGTACTTC
CDR3aa: CASSQEEGYEQYF

v_gene: TRBV6-1
d_gene: NA
j_gene: TRBJ2-7
abundance: NA
CDR3nt: TGTGCCAGCAGAACCCCATTCGACGAGCAGTACTTC
CDR3aa: CASRTPFDEQYF

v_gene: TRBV7-9
d_gene: NA
j_gene: TRBJ2-7
abundance: NA
CDR3nt: TGTGCCAGCAGCCTACCCACTAGAAACGAGCAGTACTTC
CDR3aa: CASSLPTRNEQYF

v_gene: TRBV27
d_gene: TRBD2
j_gene: TRBJ2-7
abundance: NA
CDR3nt: TGTGCCAGCACCGAAACGGGACTAGCGCGCCACGAGCAGTACTTC
CDR3aa: CASTETGLARHEQYF

v_gene: TRBV7-9
d_gene: TRBD2
j_gene: TRBJ2-7
abundance: once
CDR3nt: TGTGCCAGCAGCTCGGGACTAATCTACGAGCAGTACTTC
CDR3aa: CASSSGLIYEQYF

v_gene: TRBV2
d_gene: NA
j_gene: TRBJ1-2
abundance: NA
CDR3nt: TGTGCCAGCACCGGAACCTATGGCTACACCTTC
CDR3aa: CASTGTYGYTF

v_gene: TRBV7-2
d_gene: NA
j_gene: TRBJ2-5
abundance: once
CDR3nt: TGTGCCAGCAGCTCCGGGACCCCAAAAGAGACCCAGTACTTC
CDR3aa: CASSSGTPKETQYF

v_gene: TRBV4-1
d_gene: NA
j_gene: TRBJ2-7
abundance: NA
CDR3nt: TGCGCCAGCAGCCCCAGGGGAAGCTCCTACGAGCAGTACTTC
CDR3aa: CASSPRGSSYEQYF

v_gene: TRBV2
d_gene: NA
j_gene: TRBJ1-2
abundance: NA
CDR3nt: TGTGCCAGCAGTGCAACCCAGGCCCCGGGAGGCTACACCTTC
CDR3aa: CASSATQAPGGYTF

v_gene: TRBV10-3
d_gene: NA
j_gene: TRBJ2-2
abundance: NA
CDR3nt: TGTGCCATCCTGAGGGAAGGTGCCGGGGAGCTGTTTTTT
CDR3aa: CAILREGAGELFF